The clone carrying this T cell receptor delta chain has more than one count but fewer than ten. What it recognizes is unknown. This likely stems from a read error, as it lies one base from a far larger clone. TCRdb redid the clone calls on the multiplex PCR reads with CATT. In the table there are 50,000 to 65,000 delta-chain clones, 1.7% of which are singletons. The source of the sample is a study of γδ T cells in repeated Plasmodium falciparum infection. Study summary: The natural-infection arm compared Malian children under seasonal malaria with matched Australian children. Each infection was followed by sampling at 21 days, plus baseline and some pre-infection draws. Malian gammadelta TCRs were studied during no-transmission periods and across acute malaria episodes.

The V gene end was trimmed by 0 bases and the J gene end by 9 bases; junction bases not matched to a gene: 31. Germline CDR1 and CDR2: TSWWSYY and QGS. CDR3 length: 24 residues. Study-wide results and limits: Vdelta2-negative gammadelta repertoires appeared less diverse and less shared in Malian than Australian children.

Gammadelta T cells were flow-sorted from PBMC into Vgamma9/Vdelta2+ and Vdelta2-negative populations for bulk analysis. Sequencing input: gamma-delta T cells from blood. V and J are TRDV1 and TRDJ1; the match to TRDD3 covers 13 bases. TCRdb supplies no J gene; here it was assigned by aligning the nucleotide sequence to germline. The receptor comes from a pool of human donors (malaria-infected and uninfected, not separated). CDR3 in amino acids: CALGELVPFLLTGGYDNHNIQLIF. The CDR3 DNA is TGTGCTCTTGGGGAACTGGTCCCCTTCCTACTTACTGGGGGATACGACAACCACAATATTCAACTCATCTTT.